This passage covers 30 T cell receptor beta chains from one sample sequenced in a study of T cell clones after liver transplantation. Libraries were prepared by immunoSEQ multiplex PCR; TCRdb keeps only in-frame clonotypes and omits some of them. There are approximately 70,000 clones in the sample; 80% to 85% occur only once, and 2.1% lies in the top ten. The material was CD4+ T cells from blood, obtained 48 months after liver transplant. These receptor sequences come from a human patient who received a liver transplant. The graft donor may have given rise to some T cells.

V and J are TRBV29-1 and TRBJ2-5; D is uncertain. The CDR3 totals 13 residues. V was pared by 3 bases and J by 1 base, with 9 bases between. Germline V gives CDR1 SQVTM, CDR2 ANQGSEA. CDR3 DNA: TGCAGCGTTGAGGGCCAGGTCCAAGAGACCCAGTACTTC. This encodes CSVEGQVQETQYF.

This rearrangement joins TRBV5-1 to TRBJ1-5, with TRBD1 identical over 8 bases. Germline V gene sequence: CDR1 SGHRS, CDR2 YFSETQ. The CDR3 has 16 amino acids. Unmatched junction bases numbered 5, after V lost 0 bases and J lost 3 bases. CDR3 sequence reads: CASSLAGQGSNQPQHF. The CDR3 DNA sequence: TGCGCCAGCAGCTTGGCCGGACAGGGTTCCAATCAGCCCCAGCATTTT.

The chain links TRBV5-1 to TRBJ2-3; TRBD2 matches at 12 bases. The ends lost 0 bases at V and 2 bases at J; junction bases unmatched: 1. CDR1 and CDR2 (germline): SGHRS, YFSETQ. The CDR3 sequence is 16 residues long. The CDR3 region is CASSLGLAGDTDTQYF. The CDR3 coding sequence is TGCGCCAGCAGCTTGGGACTAGCGGGGGACACAGATACGCAGTATTTT.

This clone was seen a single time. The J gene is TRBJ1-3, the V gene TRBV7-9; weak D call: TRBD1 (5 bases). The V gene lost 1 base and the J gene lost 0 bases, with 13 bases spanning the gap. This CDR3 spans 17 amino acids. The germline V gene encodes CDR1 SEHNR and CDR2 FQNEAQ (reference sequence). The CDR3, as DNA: TGTGCCAGCAGCTTAGAGCTGGGGCTGACCTCTGGAAACACCATATATTTT. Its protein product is CASSLELGLTSGNTIYF.

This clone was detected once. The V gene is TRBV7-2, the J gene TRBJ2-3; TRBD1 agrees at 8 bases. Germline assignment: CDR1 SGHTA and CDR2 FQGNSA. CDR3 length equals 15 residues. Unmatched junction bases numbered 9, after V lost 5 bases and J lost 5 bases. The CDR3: CASSQRQGSGDTQYF. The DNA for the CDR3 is TGTGCCAGCAGCCAACGACAGGGGTCCGGAGATACGCAGTATTTT.

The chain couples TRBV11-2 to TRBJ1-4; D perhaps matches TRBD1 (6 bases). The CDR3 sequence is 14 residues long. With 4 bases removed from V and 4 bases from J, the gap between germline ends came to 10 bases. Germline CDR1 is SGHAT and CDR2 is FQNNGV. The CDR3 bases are TGTGCCAGCAGCTCAGGGGTTGGTAATGAAAAACTGTTTTTT. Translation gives CASSSGVGNEKLFF.

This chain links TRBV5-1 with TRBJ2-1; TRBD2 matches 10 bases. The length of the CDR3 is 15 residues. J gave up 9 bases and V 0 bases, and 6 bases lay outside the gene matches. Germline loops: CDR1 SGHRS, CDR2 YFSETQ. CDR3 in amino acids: CASSLGVAGGSEQFF. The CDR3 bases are TGCGCCAGCAGCTTGGGGGTAGCGGGAGGATCTGAGCAGTTCTTC.

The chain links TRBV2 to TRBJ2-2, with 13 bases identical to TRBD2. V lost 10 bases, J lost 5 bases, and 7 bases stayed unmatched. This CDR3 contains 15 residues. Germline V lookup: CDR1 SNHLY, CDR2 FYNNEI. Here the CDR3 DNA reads TGTGCCACCAAAGGACTAGCGGGAGTAACCGGGGAGCTGTTTTTT. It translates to CATKGLAGVTGELFF.

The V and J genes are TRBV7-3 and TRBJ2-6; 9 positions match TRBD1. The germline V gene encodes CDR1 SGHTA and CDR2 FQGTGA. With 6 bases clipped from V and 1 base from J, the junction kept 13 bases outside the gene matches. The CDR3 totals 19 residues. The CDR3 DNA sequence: TGTGCCAGCAGACCCGAGCCGGGACAGGGAGCTTCTGGGGCCAACGTCCTGACTTTC. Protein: CASRPEPGQGASGANVLTF.

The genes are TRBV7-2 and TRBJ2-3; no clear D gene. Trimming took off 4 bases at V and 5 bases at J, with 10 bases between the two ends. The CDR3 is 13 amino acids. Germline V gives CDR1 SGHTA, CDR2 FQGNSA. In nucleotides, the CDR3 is TGTGCCAGCAGCTCCGAAAGGTTAGATACGCAGTATTTT. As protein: CASSSERLDTQYF.

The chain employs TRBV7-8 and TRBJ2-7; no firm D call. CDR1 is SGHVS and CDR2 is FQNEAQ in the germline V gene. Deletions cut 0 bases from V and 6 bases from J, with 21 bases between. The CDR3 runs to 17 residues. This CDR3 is CASSLAWRGGPAFEQYF. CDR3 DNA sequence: TGTGCCAGCAGCTTAGCGTGGAGAGGCGGTCCTGCCTTCGAGCAGTACTTC.

CDR3 loop: CASRGTGNTDTQYF. The CDR3 DNA sequence: TGCGCCAGCAGGGGGACAGGAAACACAGATACGCAGTATTTT. The rearrangement uses TRBV5-1 and TRBJ2-3; 8 nucleotides line up with TRBD1. CDR1 is SGHRS and CDR2 is YFSETQ in the germline V gene. V lost 5 bases to trimming and J lost 2 bases; unmatched junction nucleotides: 4. The CDR3 covers 14 residues. Combining the CDR3 with reference TRBV5-1 and TRBJ2-3 gives the whole variable domain KAGVTQTPRYLIKTRGQQVTLSCSPISGHRSVSWYQQTPGQGLQFLFEYFSETQRNKGNFPGRFSGRQFSNSRSEMNVSTLELGDSALYLCASRGTGNTDTQYFGPGTRLTVL.

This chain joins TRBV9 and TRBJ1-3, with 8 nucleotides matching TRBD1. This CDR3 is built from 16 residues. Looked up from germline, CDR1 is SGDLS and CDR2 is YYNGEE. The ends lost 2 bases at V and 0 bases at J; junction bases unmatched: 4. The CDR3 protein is CASSVDRGNSGNTIYF. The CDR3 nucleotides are TGTGCCAGCAGCGTCGACAGGGGCAACTCTGGAAACACCATATATTTT.

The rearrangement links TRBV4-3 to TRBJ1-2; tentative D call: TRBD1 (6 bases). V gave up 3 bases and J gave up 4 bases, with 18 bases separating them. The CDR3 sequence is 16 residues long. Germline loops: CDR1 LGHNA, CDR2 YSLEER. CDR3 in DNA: TGCGCCAGCAGCCAGGTTAACAGGGCGAGAGGCTATGGCTACACCTTC. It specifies CASSQVNRARGYGYTF.

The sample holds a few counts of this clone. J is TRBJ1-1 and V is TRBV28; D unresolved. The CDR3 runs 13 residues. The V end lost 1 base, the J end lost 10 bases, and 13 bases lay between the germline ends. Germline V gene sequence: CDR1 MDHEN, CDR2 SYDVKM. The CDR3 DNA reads TGTGCCAGCAGTTTATCCTTCCAAGGAAGAGCTTTCTTT. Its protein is CASSLSFQGRAFF.

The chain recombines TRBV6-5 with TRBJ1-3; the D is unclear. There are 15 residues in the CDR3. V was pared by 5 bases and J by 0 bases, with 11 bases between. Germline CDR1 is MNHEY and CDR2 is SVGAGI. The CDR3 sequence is CASSLSWISGNTIYF. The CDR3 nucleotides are TGTGCCAGCAGTCTCAGCTGGATCTCTGGAAACACCATATATTTT.

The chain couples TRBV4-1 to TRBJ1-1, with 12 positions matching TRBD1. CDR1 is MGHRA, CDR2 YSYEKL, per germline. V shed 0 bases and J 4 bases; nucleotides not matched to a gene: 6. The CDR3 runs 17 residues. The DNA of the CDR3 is TGCGCCAGCAGCCAAGAGGGACAGGGGGCGGTGAGCACTGAAGCTTTCTTT. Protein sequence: CASSQEGQGAVSTEAFF.

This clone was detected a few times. The DNA for the CDR3 is TGTGCCAGTAGTATTCTCGGTAACTATGGCTACACCTTC. This encodes CASSILGNYGYTF. The chain employs TRBV19 and TRBJ1-2; no definite D call. CDR1 and CDR2 from the germline V gene are LNHDA and SQIVND (reference sequence). CDR3 length: 13 amino acids. Trimming shortened V by 3 bases and J by 1 base, and 6 bases separated the two germline ends.

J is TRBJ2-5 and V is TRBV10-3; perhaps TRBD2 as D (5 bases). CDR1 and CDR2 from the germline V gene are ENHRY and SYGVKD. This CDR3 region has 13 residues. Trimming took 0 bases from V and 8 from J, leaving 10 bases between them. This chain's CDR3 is CAISESNPGTQYF. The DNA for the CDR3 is TGTGCCATCAGTGAGTCCAACCCGGGAACCCAGTACTTC.

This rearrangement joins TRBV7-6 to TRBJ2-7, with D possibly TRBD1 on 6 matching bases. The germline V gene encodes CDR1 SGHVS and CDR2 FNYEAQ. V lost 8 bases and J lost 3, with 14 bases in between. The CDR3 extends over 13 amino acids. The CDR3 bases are TGTGCCAGCTCCCAGGGACACTACTACGAGCAGTACTTC. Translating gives CASSQGHYYEQYF.

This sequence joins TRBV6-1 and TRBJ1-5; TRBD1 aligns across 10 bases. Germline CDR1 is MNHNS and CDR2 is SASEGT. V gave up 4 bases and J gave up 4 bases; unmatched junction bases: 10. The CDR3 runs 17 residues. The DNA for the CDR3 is TGTGCCAGCAGTGGATCCCAGGACAGGGGGTGGAATCAGCCCCAGCATTTT. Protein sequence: CASSGSQDRGWNQPQHF.

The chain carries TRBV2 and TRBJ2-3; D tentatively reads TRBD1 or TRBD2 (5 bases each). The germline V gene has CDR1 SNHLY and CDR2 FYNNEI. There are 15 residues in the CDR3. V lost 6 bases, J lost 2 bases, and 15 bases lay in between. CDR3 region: CASRPRDGYTDTQYF. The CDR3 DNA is TGTGCCAGCAGGCCACGGGACGGATACACAGATACGCAGTATTTT.

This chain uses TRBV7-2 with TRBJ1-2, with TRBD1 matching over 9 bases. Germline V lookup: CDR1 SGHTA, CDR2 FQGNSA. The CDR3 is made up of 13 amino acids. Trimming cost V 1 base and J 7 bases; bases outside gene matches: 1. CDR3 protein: CASSLDRGLGYTF. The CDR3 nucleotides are TGTGCCAGCAGCTTAGACAGGGGGCTTGGCTACACCTTC.

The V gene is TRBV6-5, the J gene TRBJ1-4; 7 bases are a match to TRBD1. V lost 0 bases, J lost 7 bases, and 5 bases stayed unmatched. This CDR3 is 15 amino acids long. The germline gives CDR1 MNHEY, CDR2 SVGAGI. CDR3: CASSYSGGKGEKLFF. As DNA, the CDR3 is TGTGCCAGCAGTTACTCAGGGGGCAAGGGTGAAAAACTGTTTTTT.

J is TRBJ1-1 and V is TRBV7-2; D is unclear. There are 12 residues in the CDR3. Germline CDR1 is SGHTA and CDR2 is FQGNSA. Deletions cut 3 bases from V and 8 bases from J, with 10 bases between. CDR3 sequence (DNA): TGTGCCAGCAGCTTTATTCGGTCCGAAGCTTTCTTT. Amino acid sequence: CASSFIRSEAFF.

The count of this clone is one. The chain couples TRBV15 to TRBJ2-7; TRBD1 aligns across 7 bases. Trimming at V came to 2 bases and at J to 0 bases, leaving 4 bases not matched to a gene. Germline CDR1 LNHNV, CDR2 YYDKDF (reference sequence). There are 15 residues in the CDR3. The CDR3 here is CATSRKGQFSYEQYF. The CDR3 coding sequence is TGTGCCACCAGCAGAAAGGGACAGTTCTCCTACGAGCAGTACTTC. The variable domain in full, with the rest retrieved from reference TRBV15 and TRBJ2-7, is DAMVIQNPRYQVTQFGKPVTLSCSQTLNHNVMYWYQQKSSQAPKLLFHYYDKDFNNEADTPDNFQSRRPNTSFCFLDIRSPGLGDTAMYLCATSRKGQFSYEQYFGPGTRLTVT.

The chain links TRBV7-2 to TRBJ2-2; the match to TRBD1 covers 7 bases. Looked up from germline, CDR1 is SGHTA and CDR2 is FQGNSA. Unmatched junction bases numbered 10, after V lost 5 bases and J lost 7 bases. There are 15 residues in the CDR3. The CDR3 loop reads CASSRTTTGDGELFF. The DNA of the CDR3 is TGTGCCAGCAGCCGAACCACTACAGGGGACGGGGAGCTGTTTTTT. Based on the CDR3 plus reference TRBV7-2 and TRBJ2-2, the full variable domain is GAGVSQSPSNKVTEKGKDVELRCDPISGHTALYWYRQSLGQGLEFLIYFQGNSAPDKSGLPSDRFSAERTGGSVSTLTIQRTQQEDSAVYLCASSRTTTGDGELFFGEGSRLTVL.

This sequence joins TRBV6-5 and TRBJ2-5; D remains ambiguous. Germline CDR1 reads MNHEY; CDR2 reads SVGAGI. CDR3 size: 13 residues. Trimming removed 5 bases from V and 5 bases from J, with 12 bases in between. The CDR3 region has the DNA TGTGCCAGCAGTATTCTGACGTCGGAGACCCAGTACTTC. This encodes CASSILTSETQYF.

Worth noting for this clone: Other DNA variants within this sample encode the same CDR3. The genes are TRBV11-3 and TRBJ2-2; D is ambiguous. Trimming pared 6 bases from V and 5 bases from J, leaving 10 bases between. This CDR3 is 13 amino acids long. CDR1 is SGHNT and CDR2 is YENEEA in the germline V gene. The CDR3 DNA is TGTGCCAGCAGTTCCGGCCCGACCGGGGAGCTGTTTTTT. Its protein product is CASSSGPTGELFF. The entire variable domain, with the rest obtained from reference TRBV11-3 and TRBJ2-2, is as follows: EAGVVQSPRYKIIEKKQPVAFWCNPISGHNTLYWYLQNLGQGPELLIRYENEEAVDDSQLPKDRFSAERLKGVDSTLKIQPAELGDSAVYLCASSSGPTGELFFGEGSRLTVL.

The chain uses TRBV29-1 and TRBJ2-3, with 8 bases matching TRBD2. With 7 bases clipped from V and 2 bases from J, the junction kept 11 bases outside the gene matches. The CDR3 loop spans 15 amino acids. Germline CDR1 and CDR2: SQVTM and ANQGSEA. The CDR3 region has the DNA TGCAGCGGCGCGAAGCGGGAGTTGGACACAGATACGCAGTATTTT. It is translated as CSGAKRELDTDTQYF.